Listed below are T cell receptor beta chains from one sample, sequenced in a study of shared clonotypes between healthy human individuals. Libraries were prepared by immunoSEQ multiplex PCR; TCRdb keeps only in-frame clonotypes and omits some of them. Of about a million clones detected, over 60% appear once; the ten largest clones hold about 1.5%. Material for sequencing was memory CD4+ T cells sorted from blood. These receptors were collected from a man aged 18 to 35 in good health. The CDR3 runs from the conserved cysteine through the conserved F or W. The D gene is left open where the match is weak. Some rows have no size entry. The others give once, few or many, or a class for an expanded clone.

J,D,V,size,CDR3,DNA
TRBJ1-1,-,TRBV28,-,CASSLASGGSTEAFF,TGTGCCAGCAGTTTAGCCTCGGGGGGAAGCACTGAAGCTTTCTTT
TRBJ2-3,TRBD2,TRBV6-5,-,CASSTRGGVVDTQYF,TGTGCCAGCAGTACCCGCGGGGGGGTAGTAGATACGCAGTATTTT
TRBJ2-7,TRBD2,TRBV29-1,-,CSVESSGTAYEQYF,TGCAGCGTTGAATCTAGCGGGACTGCCTACGAGCAGTACTTC
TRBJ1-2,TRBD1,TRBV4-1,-,CASSRDSSSYGYTF,TGCGCCAGCAGTCGGGACAGTTCATCCTATGGCTACACCTTC
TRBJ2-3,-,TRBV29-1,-,CSVEGRAPWPGAKGDTQYF,TGCAGCGTTGAAGGCAGGGCCCCGTGGCCCGGAGCAAAAGGGGATACGCAGTATTTT
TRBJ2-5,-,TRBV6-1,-,CASSEGGTRQETQYF,TGTGCCAGCAGTGAAGGGGGGACGAGACAAGAGACCCAGTACTTC
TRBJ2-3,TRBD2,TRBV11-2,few,CASSITSGRATDTQYF,TGTGCCAGCAGCATCACTAGCGGGAGGGCCACAGATACGCAGTATTTT
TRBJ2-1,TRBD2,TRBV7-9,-,CASSLWREGYNEQFF,TGTGCCAGCAGCTTATGGCGGGAGGGCTACAATGAGCAGTTCTTC
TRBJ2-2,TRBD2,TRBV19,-,CASRPGGITGELFF,TGTGCCAGTAGGCCGGGAGGTATAACCGGGGAGCTGTTTTTT
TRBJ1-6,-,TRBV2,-,CASGLWASPLHF,TGTGCCAGCGGCCTGTGGGCTTCACCCCTCCACTTT
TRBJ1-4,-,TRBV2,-,CASSKEEGEKLFF,TGTGCCAGCTCCAAGGAGGAGGGTGAAAAACTGTTTTTT
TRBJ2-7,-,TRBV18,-,CASSPDRSSYEQYF,TGTGCCAGCTCGCCCGACAGGAGCTCCTACGAGCAGTACTTC
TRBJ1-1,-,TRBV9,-,CASSVDIRAGEAFF,TGTGCCAGCAGCGTAGACATCAGGGCCGGTGAAGCTTTCTTT
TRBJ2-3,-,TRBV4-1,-,CASSQEFPTGPVGTQYF,TGCGCCAGCAGCCAAGAGTTCCCGACTGGGCCGGTCGGTACGCAGTATTTT
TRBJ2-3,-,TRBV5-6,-,CASSLGLAVVVADTQYF,TGTGCCAGCAGCTTGGGGTTAGCGGTTGTGGTGGCAGATACGCAGTATTTT
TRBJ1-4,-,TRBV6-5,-,CASSYMGGAQLFF,TGTGCCAGCAGTTACATGGGGGGCGCGCAACTGTTTTTT
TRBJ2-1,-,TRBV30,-,CAWSVGTYNEQFF,TGTGCCTGGAGTGTAGGAACCTACAATGAGCAGTTCTTC
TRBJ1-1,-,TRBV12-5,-,CASGLVLQGTSTEAFF,TGTGCTAGTGGTTTGGTACTTCAGGGAACGAGCACTGAAGCTTTCTTT
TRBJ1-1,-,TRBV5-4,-,CASSSQGGTEAFF,TGTGCCAGCAGCTCACAGGGCGGCACTGAAGCTTTCTTT
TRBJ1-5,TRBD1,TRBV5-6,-,CASAQGAAQDQPQHF,TGTGCCAGCGCACAGGGGGCGGCCCAGGATCAGCCCCAGCATTTT
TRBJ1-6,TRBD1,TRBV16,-,CASSLGQPSPLHF,TGTGCCAGCAGCTTGGGACAGCCTTCACCCCTCCACTTT
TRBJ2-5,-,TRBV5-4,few,CASSPDRQETQYF,TGTGCCAGCAGCCCTGACAGACAAGAGACCCAGTACTTC
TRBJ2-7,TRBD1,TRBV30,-,CATAGTGGYEQYF,TGTGCCACCGCCGGGACAGGGGGCTACGAGCAGTACTTC
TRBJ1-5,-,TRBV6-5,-,CASSSGLSNQPQHF,TGTGCCAGCAGTTCGGGACTTAGCAATCAGCCCCAGCATTTT
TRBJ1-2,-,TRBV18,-,CASSPPQGPPYYGYTF,TGTGCCAGCTCACCACCTCAGGGACCCCCCTACTATGGCTACACCTTC
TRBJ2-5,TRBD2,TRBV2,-,CASRASLAGGETQYF,TGTGCCAGCAGAGCGTCCCTAGCGGGGGGTGAGACCCAGTACTTC
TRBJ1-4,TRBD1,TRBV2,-,CASIPGQQNEKLFF,TGTGCCAGCATACCGGGACAGCAAAATGAAAAACTGTTTTTT
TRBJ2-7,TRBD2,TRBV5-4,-,CASSLKGTGLAASYEQYF,TGTGCCAGCAGCTTGAAGGGGACGGGACTAGCGGCCTCCTACGAGCAGTACTTC
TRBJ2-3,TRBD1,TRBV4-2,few,CASSQARTGATDTQYF,TGTGCCAGCAGCCAAGCTAGGACAGGGGCGACAGATACGCAGTATTTT
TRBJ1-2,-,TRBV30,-,CAWTANYGYTF,TGTGCCTGGACGGCTAACTATGGCTACACCTTC
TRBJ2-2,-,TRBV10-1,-,CASSSRGSNTGELFF,TGCGCCAGCAGTTCTCGGGGTTCGAACACCGGGGAGCTGTTTTTT
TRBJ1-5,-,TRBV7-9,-,CASSLGPFREPQHF,TGTGCCAGCAGCTTAGGCCCCTTTCGGGAGCCCCAGCATTTT
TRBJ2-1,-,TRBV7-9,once,CASRQGTYNEQFF,TGTGCCAGCAGACAAGGGACCTACAATGAGCAGTTCTTC
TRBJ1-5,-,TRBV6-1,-,CASSEAGSSNQPQHF,TGTGCCAGCAGTGAAGCGGGCAGTAGCAATCAGCCCCAGCATTTT
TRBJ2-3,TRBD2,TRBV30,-,CAWSRSSGVLPLQYF,TGTGCCTGGAGTAGATCTAGCGGGGTTCTCCCTCTGCAGTATTTT
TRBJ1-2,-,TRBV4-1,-,CASSQGGTAQRAYGYTF,TGCGCCAGCAGCCAAGGGGGGACCGCCCAACGGGCCTATGGCTACACCTTC
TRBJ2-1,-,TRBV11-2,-,CASSWRVGVSYNEQFF,TGTGCCAGCAGCTGGAGGGTGGGCGTCTCCTACAATGAGCAGTTCTTC
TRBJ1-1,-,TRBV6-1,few,CASTGAYTEAFF,TGTGCCAGCACCGGGGCGTACACTGAAGCTTTCTTT
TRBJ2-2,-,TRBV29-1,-,CSTRGAGANTGELFF,TGCAGCACCCGCGGGGCAGGGGCGAACACCGGGGAGCTGTTTTTT
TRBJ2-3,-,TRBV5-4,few,CASSLGGDTQYF,TGTGCCAGCAGCTTGGGGGGAGATACGCAGTATTTT
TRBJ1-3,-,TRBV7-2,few,CASSPSRAGNTIYF,TGTGCCAGCAGCCCTTCGAGGGCTGGAAACACCATATATTTT
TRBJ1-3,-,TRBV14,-,CASAPTGDGNTIYF,TGTGCCAGCGCCCCGACAGGAGATGGAAACACCATATATTTT
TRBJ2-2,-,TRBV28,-,CASSKGDGVSGELFF,TGTGCCAGCAGTAAGGGCGACGGGGTGTCCGGGGAGCTGTTTTTT
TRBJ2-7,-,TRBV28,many,CASWSRTEKMYEQYF,TGTGCCAGTTGGTCCAGGACAGAAAAAATGTACGAGCAGTACTTC
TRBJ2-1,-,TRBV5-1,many,CASSSRVWTSGEQFF,TGCGCCAGCAGCTCGCGCGTTTGGACAAGTGGTGAGCAGTTCTTC
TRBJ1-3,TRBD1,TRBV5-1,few,CASSSGTASGNTIYF,TGCGCCAGCAGCTCCGGGACAGCCTCTGGAAACACCATATATTTT
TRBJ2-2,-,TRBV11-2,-,CASIQMQGTGELFF,TGTGCCAGCATCCAGATGCAGGGAACCGGGGAGCTGTTTTTT
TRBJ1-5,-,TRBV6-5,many,CASSPSHWSNQPQHF,TGTGCCAGCAGCCCCAGTCATTGGAGCAATCAGCCCCAGCATTTT
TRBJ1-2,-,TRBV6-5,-,CASTDTGYGYTF,TGTGCCAGCACCGACACAGGCTATGGCTACACCTTC
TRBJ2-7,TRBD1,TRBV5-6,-,CASSSPGQGSYEQYF,TGTGCCAGCAGCTCGCCGGGACAGGGGTCCTACGAGCAGTACTTC
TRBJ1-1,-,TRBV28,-,CASSLDSPMNTEAFF,TGTGCCAGCAGTTTGGACAGCCCTATGAACACTGAAGCTTTCTTT
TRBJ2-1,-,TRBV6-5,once,CASSSPPEHAGNEQFF,TGTGCCAGCAGTTCCCCCCCGGAGCACGCAGGCAATGAGCAGTTCTTC
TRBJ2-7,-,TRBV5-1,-,CASSPADILSYEQYF,TGCGCCAGCAGCCCGGCAGACATTTTGAGCTACGAGCAGTACTTC